This T cell receptor (beta chain) comes out of a study of blood T cell repertoires in COVID-19. V lost 6 bases and J lost 6; bases outside the gene matches: 9. The CDR3 is 13 amino acids. CDR1 is SQVTM, CDR2 ANQGSEA, per germline. Seattle cases were enrolled at active infection and followed longitudinally. This clone has a handful of counts. The table came from immunoSEQ multiplex PCR; TCRdb's copy has only in-frame clones and leaves some out. Counted here are fewer than 350,000 clones, 75% to 95% occurring once; the ten biggest clones make up about 6.8%. The rearrangement joins TRBV29-1 to TRBJ1-1, with 8 bases identical to TRBD1. The source of this sequence is a woman aged 25 to 45 with COVID-19, enrolled during active disease. The sample was peripheral blood. As DNA, the CDR3 is TGCAGCGTCGACCCAGACAGGGGCTCTGAAGCTTTCTTT. Protein sequence: CSVDPDRGSEAFF.